Following are 15 T cell receptor beta chains from one sample sequenced in a study of blood T cell repertoires in COVID-19. Profiling relied on immunoSEQ multiplex PCR, and the TCRdb table lists in-frame clones only, not all of them. The sample holds about 100,000 clones, 85% to 90% seen once. Source material: peripheral blood. The receptors shown here come from a human donor in a cohort sampled during active COVID-19.

The V gene is TRBV11-2, the J gene TRBJ2-7; 12 bases are shared with TRBD2. The CDR3 is 15 residues long. Germline CDR1 is SGHAT and CDR2 is FQNNGV. The V segment lost 7 bases and the J segment 4 bases; nucleotides outside the gene matches: 8. CDR3 sequence (DNA): TGTGCCAGCACCCGTGAGACTAGCGGGAGTTACGAGCAGTACTTC. Translated: CASTRETSGSYEQYF.

The chain uses TRBV7-9 and TRBJ1-4; 7 bases agree with TRBD1. This CDR3 has 18 residues. J was trimmed by 0 bases and V by 5 bases; bases with no gene match: 12. Looked up from germline, CDR1 is SEHNR and CDR2 is FQNEAQ (reference sequence). DNA of the CDR3: TGTGCCAGCAGCGGACCCCGCAGGGGGACCACAACTAATGAAAAACTGTTTTTT. The encoded protein is CASSGPRRGTTTNEKLFF.

The chain employs TRBV12-3 or TRBV12-4 and TRBJ2-7; 7 nucleotides align to TRBD2. V gave up 5 bases and J gave up 4 bases; unmatched junction bases: 5. This CDR3 comprises 13 residues. The CDR3, as DNA: TGTGCCAGCAGTACCCGGGGGGAATACGAGCAGTACTTC. Its protein product is CASSTRGEYEQYF.

V gene TRBV5-5 combines with J gene TRBJ2-7, with unresolved D. V was shortened by 5 bases and J by 3 bases, with 18 bases between the two germline ends. Germline lookup yields CDR1 SGHKS and CDR2 YYEKEE (reference sequence). The CDR3 loop spans 15 amino acids. DNA for the CDR3: TGTGCCAGCAGTCCCGACTGGCAGAGTCTCTACGAGCAGTACTTC. This sequence encodes CASSPDWQSLYEQYF.

This rearrangement joins TRBV6-5 to TRBJ2-7, with 7 bases aligning to TRBD1. The CDR3 sequence is 14 residues long. Germline CDR1 reads MNHEY; CDR2 reads SVGAGI. The ends lost 6 bases at V and 3 bases at J; junction bases unmatched: 8. The CDR3 nucleotides are TGTGCCAGCAGCCTCAGGGGGAATAACTACGAGCAGTACTTC. Its translation is CASSLRGNNYEQYF.

The chain employs TRBV6-6 and TRBJ2-5; D possibly corresponds to TRBD2 (5 bases). The V end lost 5 bases, the J end lost 7 bases, and 11 bases lay between the germline ends. The CDR3 totals 12 residues. From germline, CDR1 is MNHNY and CDR2 SVGAGI (reference sequence). This CDR3 is CASSRLSGTQYF. DNA of the CDR3: TGTGCCAGCAGTAGGTTAAGCGGGACCCAGTACTTC.

This chain uses TRBV5-1 with TRBJ2-7, with 12 bases that match TRBD1. The CDR3 extends over 16 amino acids. The ends lost 0 bases at V and 5 bases at J; junction bases unmatched: 6. Germline values: CDR1 SGHRS, CDR2 YFSETQ. The DNA for the CDR3 is TGCGCCAGCAGCTTGGGTCCGGGACAGGGGGCCAACGAGCAGTACTTC. This sequence encodes CASSLGPGQGANEQYF.

The V and J genes are TRBV6-5 and TRBJ1-4; 8 bases are shared with TRBD1. J was trimmed by 5 bases and V by 0 bases; bases with no gene match: 2. The CDR3 is 15 residues long. The germline gives CDR1 MNHEY, CDR2 SVGAGI. Written as DNA, the CDR3 is TGTGCCAGCAGTTACTCCGGGACAGGAAATGAAAAACTGTTTTTT. It translates to CASSYSGTGNEKLFF.

The V gene is TRBV9, the J gene TRBJ1-1, with 7 bases aligning to TRBD1. Germline-derived CDR1 and CDR2 are SGDLS and YYNGEE. CDR3 length: 17 residues. Trimming cost V 0 bases and J 0 bases; bases outside gene matches: 8. The CDR3, as DNA: TGTGCCAGCAGCGTAGGTAAGGGGGCGAACATGAACACTGAAGCTTTCTTT. This codes for CASSVGKGANMNTEAFF.

The chain recombines TRBV19 with TRBJ1-2; D remains unclear. Trimming took 0 bases from V and 5 from J, leaving 7 bases between them. The CDR3 sequence is 13 residues long. Germline lookup yields CDR1 LNHDA and CDR2 SQIVND (reference sequence). The CDR3 nucleotides are TGTGCCAGTAGTATAGATTGGAGGTATGGCTACACCTTC. Its translation: CASSIDWRYGYTF.

The CDR3 spells CASSIATANNEQFF. The CDR3 coding sequence is TGTGCCAGCAGCATCGCGACAGCCAACAATGAGCAGTTCTTC. The V call is TRBV6-2 or TRBV6-3, the J call TRBJ2-1; tentatively, D is TRBD1 (5 bases). The length of the CDR3 is 14 residues. Between the trimmed V and J ends, which lost 6 bases and 5 bases, there was a span of 14 bases. Germline loops: CDR1 MNHEY, CDR2 SVGEGT.

The J gene is TRBJ1-2, the V gene TRBV7-2; possible D gene TRBD1, 5 bases. The length of the CDR3 is 14 residues. Trimming took 9 bases from V and 5 from J, leaving 19 bases between them. Germline V gene lookup returns CDR1 SGHTA and CDR2 FQGNSA. The CDR3 DNA follows: TGTGCCAGTCACGGGCTGGGGGGGAGGTATGGCTACACCTTC. This codes for CASHGLGGRYGYTF.

The chain combines TRBV6-2 or TRBV6-3 with TRBJ1-5; 8 bases are a match to TRBD1. Losses at the gene ends were 5 bases for V and 4 bases for J; bases not matched to a gene: 7. Looked up from germline, CDR1 is MNHEY and CDR2 is SVGEGT. This CDR3 has 15 amino acids. The CDR3 is CASSTGQGNNQPQHF. CDR3 nucleotide sequence: TGTGCCAGCAGTACAGGACAGGGTAATAATCAGCCCCAGCATTTT.

The chain combines TRBV2 with TRBJ2-7; no reliable D call. The V end lost 4 bases, the J end lost 4 bases, and 5 bases lay between the germline ends. The CDR3 contains 11 residues. Germline V gene lookup returns CDR1 SNHLY and CDR2 FYNNEI. DNA of the CDR3: TGTGCCAGCAGTGCTGAGTACGAGCAGTACTTC. It codes for CASSAEYEQYF.

The sample holds one count of this clone. J is TRBJ2-7 and V is TRBV7-2; the match to TRBD2 covers 9 bases. CDR3 length: 14 residues. The J segment lost 3 bases and the V segment lost 3 bases, leaving 3 bases of the junction unmatched. CDR1 and CDR2 from the germline V gene are SGHTA and FQGNSA. CDR3 region: CASSFDSGGYEQYF. CDR3 sequence (DNA): TGTGCCAGCAGCTTTGATAGCGGGGGCTACGAGCAGTACTTC.